Below, one T cell receptor beta chain is given with its context. The data originate from a study of T cell changes during pregnancy in multiple sclerosis. Using immunoSEQ multiplex PCR, the repertoire was profiled, and TCRdb retains in-frame clones only, with some absent. This sample carries about 120,000 clones, about 93% of them seen once, and the ten largest clones take less than 2%. Germline CDR1 is ENHRY and CDR2 is SYGVKD. After removal of 8 bases from V and 4 bases from J, the junction contained 6 bases not matched to a gene. This CDR3 spans 14 amino acids. The source is a female donor with multiple sclerosis, enrolled in a pregnancy study. The chain employs TRBV10-3 and TRBJ1-5; TRBD1 matches 9 bases. The starting material was peripheral blood, obtained in the third trimester of pregnancy. The CDR3 region is CAIRSDRGNQPQHF. The CDR3 DNA reads as TGTGCCATCCGTTCGGACAGGGGTAATCAGCCCCAGCATTTT.